What follows are 23 T cell receptor beta chains derived from one specimen sequenced in a study of Tregs in tolerant kidney transplant recipients. Sequencing was performed with immunoSEQ multiplex PCR; in TCRdb, only in-frame clones are kept and a portion is missing. Its table lists about 2,000 clones. FACS sorting followed an approximately 6-day coculture of CFSE-labeled recipient PBMCs with irradiated graft donor PBMCs. Antigen specificity for these receptors is unknown. The source material was CD4+ T cells from blood cultured with allogeneic cells, sampled before the transplant. Receptors originate from a human patient who received a combined kidney and bone marrow transplant.

As to this clone: The read is 3 residues too short to cover the CDR3 end, so that end is filled in from the germline J gene. The rearrangement uses TRBV19 and TRBJ2-7, with a possible D match to TRBD1 (5 bases). Trimming removed 6 bases at V and 0 bases at J, with 15 bases between. The CDR3 has 15 amino acids. Germline V gene data show CDR1 as LNHDA and CDR2 as SQIVND (reference sequence). This chain's CDR3 is CASSSGFFSSYEQYF. The sequenced part of the CDR3 DNA is TGTGCCAGTAGCTCAGGGTTTTTCAGCTCCTACGAG.

A note on this clone: The read comes to an end 3 residues before the CDR3 does, leaving the germline J gene to fill in the end. This rearrangement joins TRBV12-3 or TRBV12-4 to TRBJ2-7; no firm D call. Trimming removed 7 bases at V and 1 base at J, with 14 bases between. The CDR3 has 14 amino acids. CDR3 DNA, as far as it was read: TGTGCCAGCACTCCTACGGGTACGTCCTACGAG. Translated: CASTPTGTSYE. The CDR3 in full is CASTPTGTSYEQYF.

This clone registers medium-sized by frequency. The read ends 3 residues before the CDR3 terminus; that terminus is restored from the germline J gene. V and J are TRBV30 and TRBJ1-5; 7 bases agree with TRBD1. V was clipped by 1 base and J by 9 bases; unmatched bases: 3. Germline-derived CDR1 and CDR2 are GTSNPN and SVGIG (reference sequence). This CDR3 comprises 12 residues. The CDR3 DNA, read in part, is TGTGCCTGGAGTGAGGGGGCCGGGCCC. This encodes CAWSEGAGP. In full, the CDR3 reads CAWSEGAGPQHF.

Partial CDR3 DNA: TGCGCCAGCAGCCAAGTCATGCGGGGGGAAACG. It encodes CASSQVMRGET. In full, the CDR3 is CASSQVMRGETQYF. The rearrangement links TRBV4-1 to TRBJ2-3; TRBD2 matches at 8 bases. The sequence runs out 3 residues before the end of the CDR3; the remainder is reconstructed from the germline J gene. In germline, CDR1 is MGHRA, CDR2 YSYEKL. The CDR3 totals 14 residues.

To note about this clone: Coverage ceases 3 residues before the CDR3 finishes, and the germline J gene fills in the end. The V and J genes are TRBV2 and TRBJ2-7; TRBD1 aligns across 11 bases. Germline values: CDR1 SNHLY, CDR2 FYNNEI. V shed 7 bases, J shed 5 bases, and the junction held 10 bases outside the gene matches. CDR3 length: 15 amino acids. The part of the CDR3 DNA that was read is TGTGCCAGCAATAAGGGACAGGGGGGAGGCGACGAG. Protein: CASNKGQGGGDE. The entire CDR3 is CASNKGQGGGDEQYF. The full variable domain, with the rest looked up from reference TRBV2 and TRBJ2-7, is EPEVTQTPSHQVTQMGQEVILRCVPISNHLYFYWYRQILGQKVEFLVSFYNNEISEKSEIFDDQFSVERPDGSNFTLKIRSTKLEDSAMYFCASNKGQGGGDEQYFGPGTRLTVT.

With respect to this clone: The read ends 3 residues early relative to the CDR3; the germline J gene fills the gap. The chain employs TRBV6-1 and TRBJ1-2; 10 bases fit TRBD1. Per germline, CDR1 MNHNS and CDR2 SASEGT. The CDR3 sequence is 14 residues long. The sequenced part of the CDR3 DNA is TGTGCCAGCAGTGAAGGGGGGACAGGGGAAGGC. Its translation is CASSEGGTGEG. The entire CDR3 protein reads CASSEGGTGEGYTF.

This clone ranks as medium-sized (0.01 to 0.1%) in terms of frequency. The CDR3 goes on 3 residues after the read ends, and that part is filled in from the germline J gene. This chain uses TRBV6-2 or TRBV6-3 with TRBJ2-7; D is perhaps TRBD2 (6 bases). Germline V lookup: CDR1 MNHEY, CDR2 SVGEGT. The CDR3 is made up of 15 amino acids. V lost 0 bases to trimming and J lost 4 bases, with 13 bases between them. CDR3 DNA, as far as it was read: TGTGCCAGCAGTTACTCCGGGGGAACCGCTTACGAG. Translated: CASSYSGGTAYE. The entire CDR3 protein reads CASSYSGGTAYEQYF.

Measured by frequency, this clone is medium-sized. The read falls 3 residues short of the CDR3 end, and the missing part is taken from the germline J gene. V gene TRBV7-7 combines with J gene TRBJ1-6; D possibly corresponds to TRBD1 (5 bases). There are 17 residues in the CDR3. The germline V gene encodes CDR1 SSHAT and CDR2 FNYEAQ (reference sequence). V was clipped by 3 bases and J by 11 bases, with 23 bases between them. CDR3 in amino acids: CASSLVRRELIRPPLHF. The CDR3 bases that were read are TGTGCCAGCAGCTTGGTCCGCAGGGAGCTTATAAGGCCACCC.

As to this clone: Mismatch with germline at one junction end may stem from a read error. The sequenced fragment ends 3 residues before the CDR3 boundary, so the rest is inferred from the germline J gene. This rearrangement joins TRBV4-2 to TRBJ2-3, with a weak D call TRBD2 (5 bases). This CDR3 region has 16 residues. The germline gives CDR1 LGHNA, CDR2 YNFKEQ. The sequenced part of the CDR3 DNA is TGCGCCAGCAGCCAAAATAGCGCCTTCAGCACAGATACG. It translates to CASSQNSAFSTDT. The CDR3 in its entirety is CASSQNSAFSTDTQYF.

Considering frequency, this clone is medium-sized. The CDR3 end falls 3 residues outside the read, so it is completed with the germline J gene. Other DNA sequences in this specimen translate into the identical CDR3. The V and J genes are TRBV4-2 and TRBJ1-2; TRBD1 matches 8 bases. Losses at the gene ends were 0 bases for V and 6 bases for J; bases not matched to a gene: 3. The V gene's germline CDR1 is LGHNA and CDR2 YNFKEQ. The CDR3 contains 14 residues. The DNA read from the CDR3 is TGTGCCAGCAGCCAAGATGACAGGGGAGATGGC. Protein: CASSQDDRGDG. The entire CDR3 is CASSQDDRGDGYTF.

This clone is called medium-sized (0.01 to 0.1%) based on its frequency. The read finishes 3 residues shy of the CDR3 end, and the germline J gene is used to complete it. The chain is built from TRBV20-1 and TRBJ2-3, with D maybe TRBD1 (5 bases). Germline V gene data show CDR1 as DFQATT and CDR2 as SNEGSKA (reference sequence). Trimming took off 8 bases at V and 3 bases at J, with 18 bases between the two ends. The CDR3 totals 14 residues. The CDR3 DNA, read in part, is TGCAGTACAGGCCCAGGACCCAATACAGATACG. This sequence encodes CSTGPGPNTDT. The CDR3 reads in full as CSTGPGPNTDTQYF.

By frequency, this clone registers medium-sized. The CDR3 is cut off 3 residues early in the read; its end comes from the germline J gene. The rearrangement uses TRBV7-2 and TRBJ1-4; 8 nucleotides agree with TRBD1. The germline V gene has CDR1 SGHTA and CDR2 FQGNSA. The CDR3 has 15 residues. V was pared by 5 bases and J by 3 bases, with 5 bases of the junction left unmatched. The DNA read from the CDR3 is TGTGCCAGCAGCCCGCGGGACAGGTCTAATGAAAAA. This translates into CASSPRDRSNEK. The CDR3 as a whole reads CASSPRDRSNEKLFF.

Measured by frequency, this clone is medium-sized. The read is 3 residues too short to cover the CDR3 end, so that end is filled in from the germline J gene. The chain couples TRBV7-2 to TRBJ1-1; tentative D call: TRBD1 (6 bases). V lost 5 bases, J lost 4 bases, and 14 bases lay in between. CDR3 length equals 14 residues. The germline CDR1 and CDR2 sequences are SGHTA and FQGNSA. The CDR3 sequence is CASSLGHSTTEAFF. The CDR3 bases that were read are TGTGCCAGCAGCCTGGGACATTCAACCACTGAA.

The CDR3 DNA, read in part, is TGTGCCAGCACCAAAGACAGGGGACGAGAGACC. It encodes CASTKDRGRET. The whole CDR3 protein reads CASTKDRGRETQYF. This chain uses TRBV11-2 with TRBJ2-5; TRBD1 matches 8 bases. The CDR3 extends 3 residues past the end of the read, so its final part is completed from the germline J gene. The V and J ends lost 7 bases and 4 bases, in that order; junction bases with no gene match: 8. The CDR3 loop spans 14 amino acids. From germline, CDR1 is SGHAT and CDR2 FQNNGV.

Measured by frequency, this clone is medium-sized (0.01 to 0.1%). The read stops 3 residues short of the end of the CDR3; the missing end is completed from the germline J gene. This chain connects TRBV7-2 to TRBJ2-7; D may be TRBD1 (6 bases). With 2 bases removed from V and 2 bases from J, the gap between germline ends came to 13 bases. CDR1 and CDR2 (germline): SGHTA, FQGNSA. CDR3 length equals 15 residues. This CDR3 is CASSLQKGVAYEQYF. The sequenced part of the CDR3 DNA is TGTGCCAGCAGCTTACAGAAGGGGGTGGCCTACGAG.

Considering frequency, this clone is medium-sized. Sequencing ends 3 residues short of the CDR3 end; the germline J gene provides the rest. This sequence joins TRBV30 and TRBJ1-5; D is unresolved. Trimming took off 0 bases at V and 9 bases at J, with 9 bases between the two ends. Germline CDR1 reads GTSNPN; CDR2 reads SVGIG (reference sequence). The CDR3 is made up of 12 amino acids. Partial CDR3 DNA: TGTGCCTGGAGTGTACTAGATCGGCCC. As protein: CAWSVLDRP. The CDR3 in its entirety is CAWSVLDRPQHF.

In the case of this clone: The sequenced fragment ends 3 residues before the CDR3 boundary, so the rest is inferred from the germline J gene. This chain links TRBV20-1 with TRBJ2-5; TRBD1 agrees at 10 bases. With V trimmed by 5 bases and J by 6 bases, 12 bases remained unmatched. Germline CDR1 is DFQATT and CDR2 is SNEGSKA (reference sequence). The CDR3 loop spans 15 amino acids. The CDR3 protein is CSAPERDRGWQTQYF. The covered CDR3 bases are TGCAGTGCTCCCGAACGGGACAGGGGTTGGCAGACC.

About this clone: The sequence runs out 3 residues before the end of the CDR3; the remainder is reconstructed from the germline J gene. The V call is TRBV5-1, the J call TRBJ2-7, with D unclear. The CDR3 covers 14 residues. V lost 0 bases and J 4 bases, leaving 11 bases between the germline ends. CDR1 and CDR2 (germline): SGHRS, YFSETQ. The sequenced part of the CDR3 DNA is TGCGCCAGCAGCTTGGAACAGTTCTCTTACGAG. It codes for CASSLEQFSYE. In full, the CDR3 is CASSLEQFSYEQYF.

Frequency places this clone as medium-sized. The CDR3 end is not reached by the read, which stops 3 residues before it; the germline J gene fills it in. The chain links TRBV5-1 to TRBJ1-1; no definite D call. The CDR3 is made up of 15 amino acids. From germline, CDR1 is SGHRS and CDR2 YFSETQ. V gave up 0 bases and J gave up 0 bases, with 9 bases separating them. The CDR3 bases that were read are TGCGCCAGCAGCTTGGACTCGCTCTTGAACACTGAA. This gives the protein CASSLDSLLNTE. Given in full, the CDR3 is CASSLDSLLNTEAFF.

This clone counts as medium-sized by frequency. The CDR3 extends 3 residues past the end of the read, so its final part is completed from the germline J gene. This chain links TRBV18 with TRBJ1-1; D gene ambiguous. Per germline, CDR1 KGHSH and CDR2 LQKENI. V lost 3 bases to trimming and J lost 3 bases, with 14 bases between them. The CDR3 runs 15 residues. The CDR3 sequence: CASSPLGSPDTEAFF. The covered CDR3 bases are TGTGCCAGCTCACCCCTCGGGTCCCCGGACACTGAA.

In the case of this clone: The observed sequence ends 3 residues before the CDR3 terminus, with the missing tail filled in from the germline J gene. V and J are TRBV2 and TRBJ1-6; a weak D match, TRBD1 (5 bases). The germline V and J ends were trimmed by 7 bases and 7 bases, with 17 bases remaining between them. Germline V gives CDR1 SNHLY, CDR2 FYNNEI. The CDR3 runs 15 residues. CDR3 in amino acids: CASKPNWAGNSPLHF. Partial CDR3 DNA: TGTGCCAGCAAACCGAACTGGGCAGGGAATTCACCC.

A word on this clone: The CDR3 end lies 3 residues beyond the end of the read and is filled in from the germline J gene. The J gene is TRBJ2-1, the V gene TRBV18; 7 bases line up with TRBD2. The CDR3 covers 13 residues. CDR1 is KGHSH and CDR2 is LQKENI in the germline V gene. V dropped 10 bases and J dropped 3; count of bases not matched to a gene: 6. CDR3 in amino acids: CATRAGVYNEQFF. CDR3 DNA, as far as it was read: TGTGCCACCCGGGCGGGGGTCTACAATGAG. Using reference TRBV18 and TRBJ2-1 for the parts outside the CDR3, the full variable domain is NAGVMQNPRHLVRRRGQEARLRCSPMKGHSHVYWYRQLPEEGLKFMVYLQKENIIDESGMPKERFSAEFPKEGPSILRIQQVVRGDSAAYFCATRAGVYNEQFFGPGTRLTVL.

Worth noting for this clone: Sequencing ends 3 residues short of the CDR3 end; the germline J gene provides the rest. The chain joins TRBV20-1 to TRBJ2-5; 16 bases match TRBD2. The CDR3 has 16 amino acids. J gave up 2 bases and V 4 bases, and 4 bases lay outside the gene matches. Germline V CDR1 and CDR2: DFQATT, SNEGSKA (reference sequence). CDR3 in amino acids: CSATGLAGGKQETQYF. The sequenced part of the CDR3 DNA is TGCAGTGCTACGGGACTAGCGGGAGGGAAGCAAGAGACC.